A selection of T cell receptor beta chains follows, all from one sample in a study of blood T cell repertoires in COVID-19. Sequencing used immunoSEQ multiplex PCR; TCRdb keeps in-frame clones, though not all of them. The sample includes approximately 260,000 clones, 85% to 95% of them seen just once. Sequencing was performed on PBMCs or T cells enriched from blood (not recorded which). Receptors originate from a young woman who had recovered from COVID-19. Each CDR3 is given with its conserved first and last residue. Each record gives: J gene, V gene, clone size, D gene, CDR3 DNA, CDR3 protein. The D gene is left open where the match is weak. The size entry is marked missing in some rows and otherwise reads once, few, many or a size class.

TRBJ2-1,TRBV19,-,-,TGTGCCAGTAGTCCCGACTCATTTACTATCAGGGACAATGAGCAGTTCTTC,CASSPDSFTIRDNEQFF
TRBJ2-6,TRBV9,-,-,TGTGCCAGCAGCGTACCTACGTCTGGGGCCAACGTCCTGACTTTC,CASSVPTSGANVLTF
TRBJ2-7,TRBV9,-,TRBD1,TGTGCCAGCAGCGTAAGTACAGGGGGAGTGGACGAGCAGTACTTC,CASSVSTGGVDEQYF
TRBJ1-1,TRBV20-1,-,-,TGCAGTGCCTCCCACACTGAAGCTTTCTTT,CSASHTEAFF
TRBJ2-1,TRBV9,-,TRBD2,TGTGCCAGCAGCGTGGCTAGCGGGTACAATGAGCAGTTCTTC,CASSVASGYNEQFF
TRBJ2-7,TRBV19,once,-,TGTGCCAGTAGTCCGACAGCCGTCTACGAGCAGTACTTC,CASSPTAVYEQYF
TRBJ1-2,TRBV27,once,-,TGTGCCAGCAGTTTTGGCAGGGGCCCGGGCTATGGCTACACCTTC,CASSFGRGPGYGYTF
TRBJ2-1,TRBV20-1,-,TRBD2,TGCAGTGCTAGTCCGGGGGGGGCATACAATGAGCAGTTCTTC,CSASPGGAYNEQFF
TRBJ1-1,TRBV4-3,-,-,TGCGCCAGCAGCCAAGTGGGGCGGGGGACTGAAGCTTTCTTT,CASSQVGRGTEAFF
TRBJ2-1,TRBV11-2,once,TRBD2,TGTGCCAGCAGGTCGGGACTAGCGGGTGAGCAGTTCTTC,CASRSGLAGEQFF
TRBJ1-6,TRBV7-9,-,TRBD1,TGTGCCAGCAGCTTAGTCGGGACAGGGTCAAATTCACCCCTCCACTTT,CASSLVGTGSNSPLHF
TRBJ2-3,TRBV5-5,-,-,TGTGCCAGCAGCTTGGCTTCAGGGATTACAGATACGCAGTATTTT,CASSLASGITDTQYF
TRBJ2-6,TRBV24-1,-,TRBD1,TGTGCCACCAGTGACCCGAGGGGGCCTGGGGCCAACGTCCTGACTTTC,CATSDPRGPGANVLTF
TRBJ1-2,TRBV28,-,-,TGTGCCAGCAGTTCGGGGGGCGGAGGCTATGGCTACACCTTC,CASSSGGGGYGYTF
TRBJ2-1,TRBV27,-,-,TGTGCCAGCAGTTTGAGGGCGTCCTACAATGAGCAGTTCTTC,CASSLRASYNEQFF
TRBJ1-1,TRBV28,few,TRBD1,TGTGCCAGCAGTTTGCCCACAGGGGGACAAGCTTTCTTT,CASSLPTGGQAFF
TRBJ2-5,TRBV3-1/TRBV3-2,-,-,TGTGCCAGCAGCCAAGTGCGAGAGACCCAGTACTTC,CASSQVRETQYF
TRBJ1-3,TRBV4-2,-,-,TGTGCCAGCAGCCAAGACCCGGTCTCTGGAAACACCATATATTTT,CASSQDPVSGNTIYF
TRBJ1-4,TRBV5-6,once,-,TGTGCCAGCAGCTATTCAGGGGTCTATGATGAAAAACTGTTTTTT,CASSYSGVYDEKLFF
TRBJ1-1,TRBV3-1/TRBV3-2,-,-,TGTGCCAGCAGCCAGGACGGGGGAGCTTTCTTT,CASSQDGGAFF
TRBJ2-1,TRBV7-2,-,-,TGTGCCAGCAGCTTAGTCTTTGGGGGGGCCGGATATGAGCAGTTCTTC,CASSLVFGGAGYEQFF
TRBJ2-2,TRBV5-5,-,-,TGTGCCAGCAGCTGGTACAGGGAGAACACCGGGGAGCTGTTTTTT,CASSWYRENTGELFF
TRBJ2-7,TRBV19,-,TRBD2,TGTGCCAGTAGTTCCGAACTAGCGGGAGGCGGCACCAGCTACGAGCAGTACTTC,CASSSELAGGGTSYEQYF
TRBJ1-2,TRBV19,-,-,TGTGCCAGTACCACGGCGGCGACTCATGGCTACACCTTC,CASTTAATHGYTF
TRBJ1-2,TRBV27,-,-,TGTGCCAGCAGAGAACAGGGCCGGGACTATGGCTACACCTTC,CASREQGRDYGYTF
TRBJ1-2,TRBV3-1/TRBV3-2,-,-,TGTGCCAGCAGCCGAAGCGAAGGACTGCTTGGCTACACCTTC,CASSRSEGLLGYTF
TRBJ1-2,TRBV13,-,-,TGTGCCAGCAGCTTCGGGGATGATTATGGCTACACCTTC,CASSFGDDYGYTF
TRBJ2-7,TRBV11-3,-,-,TGTGCCAGCAGGATCCACAGTCCCTCCTACGAGCAGTACTTC,CASRIHSPSYEQYF
TRBJ2-1,TRBV5-1,-,-,TGCGCCAGCAGATTACAGGGTAATGAGCAGTTCTTC,CASRLQGNEQFF
TRBJ1-1,TRBV7-9,-,-,TGTGCCAGCAGCCAGATTGGGCCGAACACTGAAGCTTTCTTT,CASSQIGPNTEAFF
TRBJ1-2,TRBV11-2,-,TRBD1,TGTGCCAGCAGCTTAAAGGGACAGGCCTGCCTCTTC,CASSLKGQACLF
TRBJ2-7,TRBV28,once,TRBD1,TGTGCCAGCAGTTTCCGTGTCGGGGACAGGATTTTCTACGAGCAGTACTTC,CASSFRVGDRIFYEQYF
TRBJ1-6,TRBV28,once,TRBD1,TGTGCCAGCAGTTCGGGACAGGGTAATAATTCACCCCTCCACTTT,CASSSGQGNNSPLHF
TRBJ2-7,TRBV10-3,once,TRBD2,TGTGCCATCAGTGAGTTGGCTAGCGGCCCCTCGGAGCAGTACTTC,CAISELASGPSEQYF
TRBJ2-1,TRBV27,-,TRBD2,TGTGCCAGCAGTCCTACGAACCGGGACTATCTCTATGAGCAGTTCTTC,CASSPTNRDYLYEQFF
TRBJ1-2,TRBV7-2,-,TRBD1,TGTGCCAGCAGCTTGCAGGGACAGGGCGGCGGCTATGGCTACACCTTC,CASSLQGQGGGYGYTF
TRBJ2-7,TRBV6-2/TRBV6-3,-,TRBD2,TGTGCCAGCAGTTACGGGGCTAGCGGGAGCTACGAGCAGTACTTC,CASSYGASGSYEQYF
TRBJ2-1,TRBV7-8,-,-,TGTGCCAGCAGCCAAGGATTGGGGAGCTACAATGAGCAGTTCTTC,CASSQGLGSYNEQFF
TRBJ1-2,TRBV6-5,once,-,TGTGCCAGCCGCCGCGGGTTGGATGGCTACACCTTC,CASRRGLDGYTF
TRBJ1-1,TRBV5-5,-,-,TGTGCCAGCAGCTGGGCCGGGGGTTTCCCTGAAGCTTTCTTT,CASSWAGGFPEAFF
TRBJ1-4,TRBV5-1,-,TRBD1,TGCGCCAGCAGCCCGAGGGACAGGGGAGGCGAAAAACTGTTTTTT,CASSPRDRGGEKLFF
TRBJ2-5,TRBV4-2,-,TRBD2,TGTGCCAGCAGCCAGAGAAGAGCGGGAGTAGAGACCCAGTACTTC,CASSQRRAGVETQYF
TRBJ2-3,TRBV5-1,once,TRBD1,TGCGCCAGCAGCTTAGGACAGGGGGCCGGCACAGATACGCAGTATTTT,CASSLGQGAGTDTQYF
TRBJ1-5,TRBV4-1,-,TRBD1,TGCGCCAGCAGCCAAGGTACAGGGGGCGATTATCAGCCCCAGCATTTT,CASSQGTGGDYQPQHF
TRBJ2-5,TRBV7-9,-,-,TGTGCCAGCAGCCGCGGCCCATTGTACCAAGAGACCCAGTACTTC,CASSRGPLYQETQYF
TRBJ1-4,TRBV5-1,-,TRBD1,TGCGCCAGCAGCTTGGCGGGACAGGGAAATGAAAAACTGTTTTTT,CASSLAGQGNEKLFF
TRBJ2-2,TRBV7-9,-,TRBD1,TGTGCCAGCAGACTCAGACAGGGTGACACCGGGGAGCTGTTTTTT,CASRLRQGDTGELFF
TRBJ1-6,TRBV11-3,-,-,TGTGCCAGCAGCTTATCTGGGAGCTCCTATAATTCACCCCTCCACTTT,CASSLSGSSYNSPLHF
TRBJ1-2,TRBV2,-,TRBD1,TGTGCCAGCAGTCCCGGGACAGGGGGAGGCTACACCTTC,CASSPGTGGGYTF
TRBJ1-2,TRBV2,-,TRBD1,TGTGCCAGCAGCCGGGACAGTAACTATGGCTACACCTTC,CASSRDSNYGYTF
TRBJ2-1,TRBV19,-,TRBD1,TGTGCCAGTACCTCAACAGGGGGAAGAAATGAGCAGTTCTTC,CASTSTGGRNEQFF
TRBJ2-2,TRBV2,-,TRBD2,TGTGCCAGCAGGCGACTAGCGGGAGATTCCGGGGAGCTGTTTTTT,CASRRLAGDSGELFF
TRBJ2-1,TRBV28,-,TRBD2,TGTGCCAGCAGCTGGGGGGGCAATGAGCAGTTCTTC,CASSWGGNEQFF
TRBJ2-1,TRBV2,-,TRBD2,TGTGCCAGCAGTAGACTAGCGGGGTCAAATGAGCAGTTCTTC,CASSRLAGSNEQFF